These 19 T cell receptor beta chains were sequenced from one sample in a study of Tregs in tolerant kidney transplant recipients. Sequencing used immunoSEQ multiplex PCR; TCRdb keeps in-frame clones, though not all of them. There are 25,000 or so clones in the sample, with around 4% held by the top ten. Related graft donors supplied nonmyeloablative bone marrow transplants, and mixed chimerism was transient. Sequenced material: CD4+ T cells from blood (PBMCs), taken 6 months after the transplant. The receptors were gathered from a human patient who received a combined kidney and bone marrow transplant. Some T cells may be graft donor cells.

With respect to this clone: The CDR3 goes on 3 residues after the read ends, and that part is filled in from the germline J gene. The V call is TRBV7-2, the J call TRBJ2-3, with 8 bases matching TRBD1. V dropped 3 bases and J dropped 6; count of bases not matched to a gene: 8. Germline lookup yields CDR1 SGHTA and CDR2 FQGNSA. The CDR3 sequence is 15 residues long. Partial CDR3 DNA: TGTGCCAGCAGCTTCGAGGACAGGGCGAAGGATACG. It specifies CASSFEDRAKDT. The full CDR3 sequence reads CASSFEDRAKDTQYF.

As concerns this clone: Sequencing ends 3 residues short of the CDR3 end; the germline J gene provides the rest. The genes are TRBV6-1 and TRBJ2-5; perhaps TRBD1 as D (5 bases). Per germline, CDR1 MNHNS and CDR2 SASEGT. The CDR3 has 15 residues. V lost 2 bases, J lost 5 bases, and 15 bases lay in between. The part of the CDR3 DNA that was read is TGTGCCAGCAGTGAATGGCAGGGTCCCCAGGAGACC. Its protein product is CASSEWQGPQET. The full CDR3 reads CASSEWQGPQETQYF.

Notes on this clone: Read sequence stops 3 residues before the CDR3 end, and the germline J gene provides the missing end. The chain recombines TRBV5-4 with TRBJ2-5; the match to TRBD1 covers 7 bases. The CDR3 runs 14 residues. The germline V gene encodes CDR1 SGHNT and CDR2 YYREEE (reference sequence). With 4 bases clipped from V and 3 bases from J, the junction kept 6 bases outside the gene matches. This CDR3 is CASSPRDREETQYF. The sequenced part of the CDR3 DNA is TGTGCCAGCAGCCCCCGGGACAGAGAAGAGACC.

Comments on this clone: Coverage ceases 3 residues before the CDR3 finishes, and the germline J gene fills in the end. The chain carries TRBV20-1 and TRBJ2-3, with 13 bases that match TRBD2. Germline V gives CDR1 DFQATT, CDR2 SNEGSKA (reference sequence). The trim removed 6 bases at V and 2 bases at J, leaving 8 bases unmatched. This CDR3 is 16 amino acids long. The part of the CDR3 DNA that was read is TGCAGTGCCACGGGACTAGCGGGGACCACCACAGATACG. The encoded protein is CSATGLAGTTTDT. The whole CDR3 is CSATGLAGTTTDTQYF.

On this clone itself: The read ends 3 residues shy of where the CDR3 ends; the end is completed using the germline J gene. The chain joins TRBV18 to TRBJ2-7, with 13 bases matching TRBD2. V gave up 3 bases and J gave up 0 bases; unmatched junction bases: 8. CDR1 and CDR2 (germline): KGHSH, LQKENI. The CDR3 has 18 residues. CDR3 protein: CASSPLTSGRLSSYEQYF. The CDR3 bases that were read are TGTGCCAGCTCACCTCTGACTAGCGGGAGGCTCAGCTCCTACGAG.

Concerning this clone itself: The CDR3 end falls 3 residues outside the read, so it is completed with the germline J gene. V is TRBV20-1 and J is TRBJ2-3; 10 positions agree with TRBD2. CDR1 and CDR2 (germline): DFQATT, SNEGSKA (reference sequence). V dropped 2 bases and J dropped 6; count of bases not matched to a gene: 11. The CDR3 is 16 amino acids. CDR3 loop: CSARWSLAGESDTQYF. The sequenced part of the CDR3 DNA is TGCAGTGCTAGATGGTCCCTAGCGGGAGAGTCTGATACG.

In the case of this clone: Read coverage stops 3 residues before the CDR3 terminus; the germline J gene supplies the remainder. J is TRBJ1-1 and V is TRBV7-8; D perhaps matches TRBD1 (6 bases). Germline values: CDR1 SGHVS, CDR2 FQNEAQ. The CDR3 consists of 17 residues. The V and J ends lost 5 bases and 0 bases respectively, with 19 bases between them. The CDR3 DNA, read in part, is TGTGCCAGCAGCGTGAACAGGGTCGGAATCATGAACACTGAA. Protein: CASSVNRVGIMNTE. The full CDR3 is CASSVNRVGIMNTEAFF.

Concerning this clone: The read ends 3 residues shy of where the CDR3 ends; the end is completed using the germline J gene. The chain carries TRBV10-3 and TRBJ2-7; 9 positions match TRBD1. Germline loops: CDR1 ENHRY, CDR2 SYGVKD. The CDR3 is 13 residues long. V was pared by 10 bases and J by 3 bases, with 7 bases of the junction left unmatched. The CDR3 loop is CANRQGVFYEQYF. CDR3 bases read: TGTGCCAACCGACAGGGGGTATTCTACGAG.

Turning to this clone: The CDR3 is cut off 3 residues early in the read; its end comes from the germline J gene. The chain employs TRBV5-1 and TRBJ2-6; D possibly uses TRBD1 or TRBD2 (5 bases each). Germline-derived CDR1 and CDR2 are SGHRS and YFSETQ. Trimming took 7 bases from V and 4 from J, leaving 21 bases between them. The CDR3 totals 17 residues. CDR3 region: CASSPGRAINGANVLTF. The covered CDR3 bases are TGCGCCAGCTCCCCAGGGAGAGCCATAAACGGGGCCAACGTC.

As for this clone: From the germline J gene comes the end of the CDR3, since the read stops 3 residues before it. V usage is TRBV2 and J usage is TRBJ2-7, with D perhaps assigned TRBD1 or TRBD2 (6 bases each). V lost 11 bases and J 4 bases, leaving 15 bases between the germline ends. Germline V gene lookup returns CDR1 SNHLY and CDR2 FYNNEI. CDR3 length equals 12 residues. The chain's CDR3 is CAGGQGRYEQYF. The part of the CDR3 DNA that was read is TGTGCCGGAGGCCAGGGGAGGTACGAG.

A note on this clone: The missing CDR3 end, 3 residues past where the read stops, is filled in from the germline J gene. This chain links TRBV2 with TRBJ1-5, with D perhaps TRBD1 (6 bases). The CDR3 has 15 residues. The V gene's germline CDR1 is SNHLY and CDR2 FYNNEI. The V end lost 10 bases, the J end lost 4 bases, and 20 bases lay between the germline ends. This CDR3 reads CATSPGQSTNQPQHF. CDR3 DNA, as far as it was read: TGTGCCACTTCTCCGGGACAAAGCACGAATCAGCCC.

CDR3 amino acids: CSGNLAGGPNEQFF. The sequenced part of the CDR3 DNA is TGCAGTGGAAATCTAGCGGGGGGGCCCAATGAG. This sequence joins TRBV20-1 and TRBJ2-1; 12 bases fit TRBD2. With the read ending 3 residues before the CDR3 end, the germline J gene is used to fill in that end. CDR1 is DFQATT and CDR2 is SNEGSKA in the germline V gene (reference sequence). The ends lost 7 bases at V and 6 bases at J; junction bases unmatched: 7. The CDR3 spans 14 residues.

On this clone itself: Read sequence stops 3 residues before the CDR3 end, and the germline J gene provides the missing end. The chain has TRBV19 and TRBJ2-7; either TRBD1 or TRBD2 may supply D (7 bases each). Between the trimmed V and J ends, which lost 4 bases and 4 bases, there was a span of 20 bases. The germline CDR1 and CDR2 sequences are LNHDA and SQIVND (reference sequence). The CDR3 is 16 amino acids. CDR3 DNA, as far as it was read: TGTGCCAGTAGTAGGGACAGAGGTCCGGGAGGTTACGAG. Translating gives CASSRDRGPGGYE. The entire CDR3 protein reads CASSRDRGPGGYEQYF.

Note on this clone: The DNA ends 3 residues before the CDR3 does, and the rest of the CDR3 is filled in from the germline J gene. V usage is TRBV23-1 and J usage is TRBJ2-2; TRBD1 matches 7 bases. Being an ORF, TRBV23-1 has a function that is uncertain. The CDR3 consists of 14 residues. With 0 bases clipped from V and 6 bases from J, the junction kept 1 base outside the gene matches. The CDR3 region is CASSQSTGAGELFF. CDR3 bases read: TGCGCCAGCAGTCAATCCACAGGGGCCGGGGAG.

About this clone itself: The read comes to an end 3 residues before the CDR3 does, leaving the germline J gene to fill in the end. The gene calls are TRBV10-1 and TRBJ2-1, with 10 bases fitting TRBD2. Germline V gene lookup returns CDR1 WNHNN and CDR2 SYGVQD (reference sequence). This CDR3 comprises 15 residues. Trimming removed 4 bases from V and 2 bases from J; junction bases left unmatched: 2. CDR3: CASSVSGGAYNEQFF. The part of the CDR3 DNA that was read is TGCGCCAGCAGTGTGAGCGGGGGGGCCTACAATGAG.

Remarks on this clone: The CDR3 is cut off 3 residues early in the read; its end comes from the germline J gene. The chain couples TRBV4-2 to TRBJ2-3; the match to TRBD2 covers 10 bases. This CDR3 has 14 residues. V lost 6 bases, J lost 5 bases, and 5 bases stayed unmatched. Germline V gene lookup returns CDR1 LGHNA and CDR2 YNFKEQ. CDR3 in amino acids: CASRERGGGDTQYF. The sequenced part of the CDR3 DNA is TGTGCCAGCAGAGAGCGGGGGGGAGGAGATACG.

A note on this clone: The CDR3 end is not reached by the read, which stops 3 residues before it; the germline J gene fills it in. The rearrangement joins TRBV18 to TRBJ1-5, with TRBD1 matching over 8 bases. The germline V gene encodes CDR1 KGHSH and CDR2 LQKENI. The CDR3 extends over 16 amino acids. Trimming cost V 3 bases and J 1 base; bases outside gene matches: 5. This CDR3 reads CASSPMRQGSNQPQHF. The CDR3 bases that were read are TGTGCCAGCTCACCTATGAGACAGGGGAGCAATCAGCCC. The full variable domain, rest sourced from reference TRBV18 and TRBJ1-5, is NAGVMQNPRHLVRRRGQEARLRCSPMKGHSHVYWYRQLPEEGLKFMVYLQKENIIDESGMPKERFSAEFPKEGPSILRIQQVVRGDSAAYFCASSPMRQGSNQPQHFGDGTRLSIL.

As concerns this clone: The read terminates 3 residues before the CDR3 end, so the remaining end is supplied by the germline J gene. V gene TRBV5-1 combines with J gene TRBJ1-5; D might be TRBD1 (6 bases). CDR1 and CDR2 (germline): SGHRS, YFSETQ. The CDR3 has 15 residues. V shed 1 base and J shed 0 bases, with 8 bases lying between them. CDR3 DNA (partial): TGCGCCAGCAGCTTGACAGGGTCTAGCAATCAGCCC. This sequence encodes CASSLTGSSNQP. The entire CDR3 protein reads CASSLTGSSNQPQHF.

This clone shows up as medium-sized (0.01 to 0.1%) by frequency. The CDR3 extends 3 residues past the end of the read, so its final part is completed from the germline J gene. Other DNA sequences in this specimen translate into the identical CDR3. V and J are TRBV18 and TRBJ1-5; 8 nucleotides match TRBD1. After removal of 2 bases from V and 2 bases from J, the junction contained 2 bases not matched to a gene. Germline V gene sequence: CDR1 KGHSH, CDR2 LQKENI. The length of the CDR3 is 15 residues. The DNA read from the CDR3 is TGTGCCAGCTCACCAGACAGGGGTGGCAATCAGCCC. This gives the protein CASSPDRGGNQP. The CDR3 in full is CASSPDRGGNQPQHF.